The 13 T cell receptor beta chains presented below share a single source sample, sequenced in a study of T-cell reconstitution after alpha-beta-depleted transplantation in children. Unique molecular identifiers featured in how the TCRbeta library was prepared. TCRdb processed the PCR reads anew with MiXCR; each CDR3 protein has one entry. The table lists about 870,000 distinct CDR3 sequences, approximately 15% of them singletons. Source: PBMCs, mostly from graft donor cells, taken 360 days after TCRalphabeta/CD19-depleted stem cell transplant. All receptors derive from a male patient aged 10 to 17 who had a stem cell transplant for acute lymphoblastic leukemia, so the T cells may come from the graft donor.

This chain joins TRBV5-1 and TRBJ2-1; the match to TRBD2 covers 9 bases. This CDR3 is 15 amino acids long. The V gene's germline CDR1 is SGHRS and CDR2 YFSETQ. The J segment lost 9 bases and the V segment lost 2 bases, leaving 9 bases of the junction unmatched. This CDR3 reads CASSLVAGGQGEQFF. The CDR3 nucleotides read TGCGCCAGCAGCTTAGTGGCGGGAGGGCAGGGTGAGCAGTTCTTC.

This clonotype was found many times. CDR3 region: CASSPRSSSTDTQYF. CDR3 nucleotides: TGTGCCAGCTCACCACGGAGTTCTAGCACAGATACGCAGTATTTT. V gene TRBV18 combines with J gene TRBJ2-3; D is unresolved. V was clipped by 1 base and J by 0 bases, with 8 bases between them. Germline V lookup: CDR1 KGHSH, CDR2 LQKENI. The CDR3 has 15 amino acids.

There are a few counts of this clonotype. The chain links TRBV15 to TRBJ2-7; 9 nucleotides align to TRBD2. J was trimmed by 4 bases and V by 1 base; bases with no gene match: 8. The germline V gene has CDR1 LNHNV and CDR2 YYDKDF (reference sequence). This CDR3 has 16 amino acids. In DNA, the CDR3 is TGTGCCACCAGCAGAGGCAACCCTAGCGGGGCTTACGAGCAGTACTTC. It codes for CATSRGNPSGAYEQYF.

This clonotype was recorded a few times. J is TRBJ1-2 and V is TRBV4-1; D may be TRBD1 (5 bases). The CDR3 is made up of 17 amino acids. Trimming took 3 bases from V and 4 from J, leaving 21 bases between them. The V gene's germline CDR1 is MGHRA and CDR2 YSYEKL. CDR3 sequence reads: CASSHGTQSTGIYGYTF. The CDR3 DNA reads as TGCGCCAGCAGCCACGGGACGCAATCGACGGGCATCTATGGCTACACCTTC.

This clonotype showed up many times. The chain combines TRBV28 with TRBJ2-7; D call uncertain. V was trimmed by 5 bases and J by 5 bases, leaving 10 bases between them. This CDR3 has 12 residues. The V gene's germline CDR1 is MDHEN and CDR2 SYDVKM. In nucleotides, the CDR3 is TGTGCCAGCAGTGAACCCTTAAACGAGCAGTACTTC. This sequence encodes CASSEPLNEQYF.

This clonotype has just one count. CDR3 DNA sequence: TGTGCCATGAGCCCTGGGACAGGGTTCGGCTACACCTTC. It translates to CAMSPGTGFGYTF. The V gene is TRBV5-3, the J gene TRBJ1-2; 9 bases line up with TRBD1. TRBV5-3 belongs to the ORF category, with a function that is uncertain. The CDR3 is 13 residues long. Trimming at V came to 9 bases and at J to 8 bases, leaving 11 bases not matched to a gene.

V is TRBV25-1 and J is TRBJ2-7; 7 bases fit TRBD2. V lost 5 bases and J lost 1; bases outside the gene matches: 11. CDR1 and CDR2 from the germline V gene are MGHDK and SYGVNS. The CDR3 covers 16 residues. The CDR3 loop is CASSWAPGGSSYEQYF. The CDR3 DNA reads TGTGCCAGCAGTTGGGCCCCGGGCGGGAGTTCCTACGAGCAGTACTTC.

The chain recombines TRBV4-2 with TRBJ1-5; D is possibly TRBD1 (5 bases). The CDR3 length is 14 residues. V was clipped by 0 bases and J by 7 bases, with 10 bases between them. Germline CDR1 and CDR2: LGHNA and YNFKEQ. The DNA for the CDR3 is TGTGCCAGCAGCCAAGATCAGGGAGCCCAGCCCCAGCATTTT. The encoded protein is CASSQDQGAQPQHF.

This clonotype was seen a few times. This chain connects TRBV20-1 to TRBJ2-7, with unresolved D. The V end was cut by 6 bases, the J end by 7 bases, with 13 bases between. The germline V gene encodes CDR1 DFQATT and CDR2 SNEGSKA (reference sequence). The CDR3 loop spans 11 amino acids. Written as DNA, the CDR3 is TGCAGTGCACCTCTAGTGAGTGAGCAGTACTTC. Translating gives CSAPLVSEQYF.

This clonotype has just a few counts. The rearrangement joins TRBV20-1 to TRBJ2-7, with 12 positions matching TRBD2. This CDR3 spans 14 amino acids. Germline loops: CDR1 DFQATT, CDR2 SNEGSKA (reference sequence). V lost 6 bases, J lost 6 bases, and 9 bases stayed unmatched. CDR3: CSARTSGNLGEQYF. CDR3 nucleotide sequence: TGCAGTGCGAGGACTAGCGGGAATCTGGGCGAGCAGTACTTC.

V usage is TRBV29-1 and J usage is TRBJ1-1, with D perhaps matching TRBD1 (6 bases). The CDR3 totals 14 residues. Germline V gene data show CDR1 as SQVTM and CDR2 as ANQGSEA. V gave up 7 bases and J gave up 4 bases, with 19 bases separating them. The CDR3 nucleotides are TGCAGCGGTGCGGTAACCGGGGGGCTCACTGAAGCTTTCTTT. As protein: CSGAVTGGLTEAFF.

V and J are TRBV5-1 and TRBJ2-7, with TRBD2 matching over 16 bases. J was trimmed by 7 bases and V by 4 bases; bases with no gene match: 5. Germline V gene lookup returns CDR1 SGHRS and CDR2 YFSETQ. The CDR3 is 15 residues long. The CDR3 DNA follows: TGCGCCAGCAGCAAACCGGGACTAGCGGGAGGGGAGCAGTACTTC. This sequence encodes CASSKPGLAGGEQYF.

This clonotype was found a few times. The chain is built from TRBV5-4 and TRBJ2-5, with 9 nucleotides matching TRBD2. The CDR3 is 18 residues long. The germline V gene encodes CDR1 SGHNT and CDR2 YYREEE (reference sequence). Trimming cost V 1 base and J 5 bases; bases outside gene matches: 15. CDR3 region: CASSLSPGLAVGSETQYF. In DNA, the CDR3 is TGTGCCAGCAGCTTGTCACCGGGACTAGCTGTAGGGTCGGAGACCCAGTACTTC.